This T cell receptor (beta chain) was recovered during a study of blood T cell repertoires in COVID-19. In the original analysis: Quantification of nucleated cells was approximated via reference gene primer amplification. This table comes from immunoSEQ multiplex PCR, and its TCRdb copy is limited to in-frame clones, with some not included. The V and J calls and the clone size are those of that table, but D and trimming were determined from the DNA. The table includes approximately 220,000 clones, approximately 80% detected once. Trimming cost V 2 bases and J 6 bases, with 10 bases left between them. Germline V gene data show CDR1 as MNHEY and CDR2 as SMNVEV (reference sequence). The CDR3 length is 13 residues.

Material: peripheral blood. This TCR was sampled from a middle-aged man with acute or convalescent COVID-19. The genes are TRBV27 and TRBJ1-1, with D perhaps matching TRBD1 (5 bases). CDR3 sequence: CASSLRQGPEAFF. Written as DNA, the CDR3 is TGTGCCAGCAGTTTAAGGCAGGGCCCTGAAGCTTTCTTT.